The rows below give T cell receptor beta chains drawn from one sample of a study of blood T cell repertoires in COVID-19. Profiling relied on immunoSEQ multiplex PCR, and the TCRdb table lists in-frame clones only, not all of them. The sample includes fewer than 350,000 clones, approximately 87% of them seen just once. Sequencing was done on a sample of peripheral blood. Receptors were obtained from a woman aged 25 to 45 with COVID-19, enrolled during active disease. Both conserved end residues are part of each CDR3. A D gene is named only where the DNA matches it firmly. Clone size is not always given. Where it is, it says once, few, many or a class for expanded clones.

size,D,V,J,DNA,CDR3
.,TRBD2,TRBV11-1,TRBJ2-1,TGTGCCAGCAGCTTGGTGGCGGGGGCCTACAATGAGCAGTTCTTC,CASSLVAGAYNEQFF
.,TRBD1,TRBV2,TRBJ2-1,TGTGCCAGCAGTGCTCAGGGGGCCTACAATGAGCAGTTCTTC,CASSAQGAYNEQFF
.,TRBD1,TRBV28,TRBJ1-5,TGTGCCAGCAGTTCCGGGACAGGGGCCCGAATTAGCAATCAGCCCCAGCATTTT,CASSSGTGARISNQPQHF
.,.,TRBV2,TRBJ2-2,TGTGCCAGCAGTGTACAGGGCGCCGGGGAGCTGTTTTTT,CASSVQGAGELFF
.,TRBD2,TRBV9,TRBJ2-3,TGTGCCAGCAGCGCTACTAGCGATGAGGACGATACGCAGTATTTT,CASSATSDEDDTQYF
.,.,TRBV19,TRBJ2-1,TGTGCCAGTAATTGGCGGTACGGCGGGGATGAGCAGTTCTTC,CASNWRYGGDEQFF
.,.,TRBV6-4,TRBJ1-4,TGTGCCAGCAGTGACTCCTCGGGTACGAGGGGGGAAAAACTGTTTTTT,CASSDSSGTRGEKLFF
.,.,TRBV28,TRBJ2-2,TGTGCCATCGACAAGGATAACACCGGGGAGCTGTTTTTT,CAIDKDNTGELFF
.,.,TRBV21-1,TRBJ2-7,TGTGCCAGCAGCCCTCGAGGGGGCCGTGCCTACGAGCAGTACTTC,CASSPRGGRAYEQYF
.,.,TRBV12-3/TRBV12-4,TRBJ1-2,TGTGCCAGCAGTTTAGACGGTAACTATGGCTACACCTTC,CASSLDGNYGYTF
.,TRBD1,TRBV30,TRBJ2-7,TGTGCCTGGATCAGGACAGGCTCTTCCTACGAGCAGTACTTC,CAWIRTGSSYEQYF
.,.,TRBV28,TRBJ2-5,TGTGCCAGCAGCATTTCGGGTGGGGGGGGCATAGAGACCCAGTACTTC,CASSISGGGGIETQYF
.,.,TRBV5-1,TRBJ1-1,TGCGCCAGCAGCTTGGTACGGGGTCACACTGAAGCTTTCTTT,CASSLVRGHTEAFF
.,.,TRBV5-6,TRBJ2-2,TGTGCCAGCAGCTTGGGACACAACACCGGGGAGCTGTTTTTT,CASSLGHNTGELFF
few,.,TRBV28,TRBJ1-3,TGTGCCACCACCAAACATAACATAAACACCATATATTTT,CATTKHNINTIYF
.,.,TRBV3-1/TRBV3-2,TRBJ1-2,TGTGCCAGCAGCCAAAGGACAGACCCCTATGGCTACACCTTC,CASSQRTDPYGYTF
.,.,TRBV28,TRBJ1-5,TGTGCCAGCAGGGAGGGGGGGAGCAATCAGCCCCAGCATTTT,CASREGGSNQPQHF
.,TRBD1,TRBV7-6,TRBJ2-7,TGTGCCAGCAGCTCCACAGGGGGCGTCTACGAGCAGTACTTC,CASSSTGGVYEQYF
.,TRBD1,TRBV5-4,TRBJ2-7,TGTGCCAGCAGCTTAACCGGGACAGGGGGTGTTTTGGCCTACGAGCAGTACTTC,CASSLTGTGGVLAYEQYF
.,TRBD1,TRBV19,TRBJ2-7,TGTGCCAGTAGTGCCGTTGCCGGGACAGGGACCTACGAGCAGTACTTC,CASSAVAGTGTYEQYF
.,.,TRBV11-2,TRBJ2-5,TGTGCCAGCAGCTTAGAAGTTGGGGGGGGGCCGGAGGAGACCCAGTACTTC,CASSLEVGGGPEETQYF
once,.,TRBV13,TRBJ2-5,TGTGCCAGCAGTCCTCGGGGAGGAGAGACCCAGTACTTC,CASSPRGGETQYF
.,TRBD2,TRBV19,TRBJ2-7,TGTGCCAGTAGTACGAGGACCTCGGAGCGGGGGAGCTACGAGCAGTACTTC,CASSTRTSERGSYEQYF
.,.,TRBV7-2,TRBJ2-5,TGTGCCAGCAGCCATCAGTCGCCGTATCCAGAGACCCAGTACTTC,CASSHQSPYPETQYF
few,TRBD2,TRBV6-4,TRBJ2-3,TGTGCCAGCAGTGAATCAGCGGGGGGGCCAGATACGCAGTATTTT,CASSESAGGPDTQYF
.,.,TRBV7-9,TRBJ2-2,TGTGCCAGCGACCCTCAGGCTGTCGGGGAGCTGTTTTTT,CASDPQAVGELFF
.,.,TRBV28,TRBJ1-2,TGTGCCAGCAGTTCGGACAGCTATGGCTACACCTTC,CASSSDSYGYTF
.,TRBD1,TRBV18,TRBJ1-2,TGTGCCAGCTCACCTGTCCCGGGACAGGGCAACTATGGCTACACCTTC,CASSPVPGQGNYGYTF
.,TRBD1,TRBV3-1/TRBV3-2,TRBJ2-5,TGTGCCAGCAGCCAAAATCCCCAGGGGGCAGGTGTGGAGACCCAGTACTTC,CASSQNPQGAGVETQYF
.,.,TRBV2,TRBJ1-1,TGTGCCAGCAAATCCGGGACACTGAACACTGAAGCTTTCTTT,CASKSGTLNTEAFF
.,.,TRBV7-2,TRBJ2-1,TGTGCCAGCAGCTTAGGGGGACTCCCAACTGAGCAGTTCTTC,CASSLGGLPTEQFF
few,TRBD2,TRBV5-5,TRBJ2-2,TGTGCCAGCAGCTTAGCGGGGTCGAACACCGGGGAGCTGTTTTTT,CASSLAGSNTGELFF
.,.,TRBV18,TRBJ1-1,TGTGCCAGCTCACCACCGGGGAGGTGGGTCATGAACACTGAAGCTTTCTTT,CASSPPGRWVMNTEAFF
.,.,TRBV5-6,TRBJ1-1,TGTGCCAGCAGCTTGTCCAGAGACTACACTGAAGCTTTCTTT,CASSLSRDYTEAFF
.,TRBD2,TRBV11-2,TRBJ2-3,TGTGCCAGCAGCTTCCCGGGGGAGGGGACAGATACGCAGTATTTT,CASSFPGEGTDTQYF
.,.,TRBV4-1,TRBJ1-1,TGCGCCAGCAGCCAGATGGCGGTTGGGGGGGCTACTGAAGCTTTCTTT,CASSQMAVGGATEAFF
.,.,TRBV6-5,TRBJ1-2,TGTGCCAGCACCCTATCAGGGAAGACATATGGCTACACCTTC,CASTLSGKTYGYTF
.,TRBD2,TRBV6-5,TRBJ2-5,TGTGCCAGCAGTTCACCCGGGGGGGCCGACGAGACCCAGTACTTC,CASSSPGGADETQYF
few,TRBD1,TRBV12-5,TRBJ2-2,TGTGCTAGTGGTTTGCCCTCGACAGGGGTTATCACCGGGGAGCTGTTTTTT,CASGLPSTGVITGELFF
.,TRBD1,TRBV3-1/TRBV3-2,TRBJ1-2,TGTGCCAGCAGCCTGACCGACAGGGGGAATGGCTACACCTTC,CASSLTDRGNGYTF
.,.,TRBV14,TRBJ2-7,TGTGCCAGCAGCGCCCCCTTGGGCAGGGGGGACGACGAGCAGTACTTC,CASSAPLGRGDDEQYF
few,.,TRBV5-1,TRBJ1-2,TGCGCCAGCAGCTTGGCGCCGGTGAACTATGGCTACACCTTC,CASSLAPVNYGYTF
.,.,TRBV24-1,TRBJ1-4,TGTGCCACCAGGCCCGGCAGGAGTAGGGAGATTAATGAAAAACTGTTTTTT,CATRPGRSREINEKLFF
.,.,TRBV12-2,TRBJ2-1,TGTGCAAGTCGCTTTAAACTAGCGGTAACCTACAATGAGCAGTTCTTC,CASRFKLAVTYNEQFF
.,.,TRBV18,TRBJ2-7,TGTGCCAGCTCACCACCATCTGGGGGCATGGCCTACGAGCAGTACTTC,CASSPPSGGMAYEQYF
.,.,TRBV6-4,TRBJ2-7,TGTGCCAGCAGTGAGGAGCAGGGGGGCTCCTACGAGCAGTACTTC,CASSEEQGGSYEQYF
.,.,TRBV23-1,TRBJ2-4,TGCGCCAGCAGTCAAAAATGGCCCGACAGTCACTTC,CASSQKWPDSHF
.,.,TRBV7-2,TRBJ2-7,TGTGCCAGCAGCTTAGGGCAGAACGGGGAGCAGTACTTC,CASSLGQNGEQYF
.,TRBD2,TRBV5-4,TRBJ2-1,TGTGCCAGCAGCTTGTTCGGGGGGTCAAATGAGCAGTTCTTC,CASSLFGGSNEQFF
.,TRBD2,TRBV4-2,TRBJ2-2,TGTGCCAGCCTCGGGGGGGCCGGGCAAGGGGAGCTGTTTTTT,CASLGGAGQGELFF
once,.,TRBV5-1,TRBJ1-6,TGCGCCAGCACTACCGGGACATTGGTTTATAATTCACCCCTCCACTTT,CASTTGTLVYNSPLHF
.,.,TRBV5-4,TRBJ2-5,TGTGCCAGCAGCTTGGCCAGGGAAGAGACCCAGTACTTC,CASSLAREETQYF
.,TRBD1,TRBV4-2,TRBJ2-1,TGTGCCAGCAGCCGTGGGACAGATCCTAATAATGAGCAGTTCTTC,CASSRGTDPNNEQFF
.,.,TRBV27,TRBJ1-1,TGTGCCAGCGGCCGGGTCGGGGTAAAGGACACTGAAGCTTTCTTT,CASGRVGVKDTEAFF
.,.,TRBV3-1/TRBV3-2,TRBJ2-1,TGTGCCAGCAGCCAAGATCCCAGCAGGGGCCGGGGCCATGAGCAGTTCTTC,CASSQDPSRGRGHEQFF
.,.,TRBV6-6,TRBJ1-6,TGTGCCACCGGAAGGGGCGATTCACCCCTCCACTTT,CATGRGDSPLHF
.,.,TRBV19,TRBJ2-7,TGTGCCAGTAGTATGGGGATACAGGGATACGAGCAGTACTTC,CASSMGIQGYEQYF
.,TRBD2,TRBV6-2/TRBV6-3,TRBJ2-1,TGTGCCAGCAGTTACTCGAAGTGGCGGGGGGGCCTAAATGAGCAGTTCTTC,CASSYSKWRGGLNEQFF